This TCR beta chain was sequenced for a study of identical twins. General study findings and limits: Within beta out-of-frame sequences, the excess sharing observed between twins was weaker. The study found that models underestimated out-of-frame TCR alpha sharing in monozygotic twins.

Points on this clonotype: As yet, its antigen is unknown.

V lost 1 base and J 2 bases, leaving 21 bases between the germline ends. The germline V gene has CDR1 KGHSH and CDR2 LQKENI. This CDR3 region has 18 residues. Through template switching, a universal primer site was introduced, and the cDNA contained unique molecular identifiers. MiXCR, applied by TCRdb to the 5' RACE reads, yields one record per CDR3 protein. The table shows some 1,700,000 distinct CDR3 sequences, with 32% occurring only once. This sequence was found in a newborn girl in good health. The rearrangement links TRBV18 to TRBJ2-7; D may match TRBD1 or TRBD2 (6 bases each). The sequenced sample consisted of cord blood. CDR3 sequence reads: CASSPLASRGRYAYEQYF. The CDR3 nucleotides are TGTGCCAGCTCACCACTGGCTTCTAGGGGGAGGTACGCCTACGAGCAGTACTTC.